These 9 T cell receptor beta chains came from one sample sequenced in a study of blood T cell repertoires in COVID-19. The assay was immunoSEQ multiplex PCR, and TCRdb's table has in-frame clones only and misses some. The repertoire has around 160,000 clones, 85% to 95% of them found once; the top ten carry roughly 2%. The material sequenced was peripheral blood. Source of these receptors: a woman in her sixties or seventies with COVID-19, enrolled during active disease.

The rearrangement joins TRBV19 to TRBJ1-6, with 11 bases identical to TRBD1. Germline V CDR1 and CDR2: LNHDA, SQIVND (reference sequence). V trimming: 5 bases; J trimming: 6 bases; junction bases outside the gene matches: 6. The CDR3 is 16 residues long. CDR3 residues: CASSWYGTGGNSPLHF. The CDR3 nucleotides read TGTGCCAGTAGTTGGTATGGGACAGGGGGTAATTCACCCCTCCACTTT.

The chain joins TRBV4-2 to TRBJ1-4; D gene unclear. V was clipped by 0 bases and J by 8 bases, with 13 bases between them. CDR1 is LGHNA and CDR2 is YNFKEQ in the germline V gene. This CDR3 comprises 15 residues. CDR3 in DNA: TGTGCCAGCAGCCAAGACCCCGGCGGGGTAGAAAAACTGTTTTTT. Protein sequence: CASSQDPGGVEKLFF.

The chain combines TRBV5-1 with TRBJ1-1; D is perhaps TRBD1 (6 bases). Germline V gene sequence: CDR1 SGHRS, CDR2 YFSETQ. The CDR3 extends over 15 amino acids. V lost 2 bases and J lost 4, with 15 bases in between. DNA for the CDR3: TGCGCCAGCAGCTTCGGTGGGGGCACGGGCACTGAAGCTTTCTTT. Its protein product is CASSFGGGTGTEAFF.

The CDR3 reads CASSPGVQGSNTGELFF. The DNA of the CDR3 is TGTGCCAGCTCACCAGGGGTGCAGGGATCGAACACCGGGGAGCTGTTTTTT. This chain connects TRBV18 to TRBJ2-2; D is possibly TRBD1 (5 bases). CDR1 and CDR2 (germline): KGHSH, LQKENI. V lost 2 bases and J lost 0, with 13 bases in between. This CDR3 comprises 17 residues.

The chain is built from TRBV5-1 and TRBJ2-5; the D gene is possibly TRBD1 (6 bases). The CDR3 is 14 amino acids. Germline V gene data show CDR1 as SGHRS and CDR2 as YFSETQ. Trimming stripped 0 bases from V and 1 base from J, with 7 bases between. CDR3 coding DNA: TGCGCCAGCAGCTTGGGGACAGTCCAAGAGACCCAGTACTTC. Residues: CASSLGTVQETQYF. Using reference TRBV5-1 and TRBJ2-5 for the parts outside the CDR3, the full variable domain is KAGVTQTPRYLIKTRGQQVTLSCSPISGHRSVSWYQQTPGQGLQFLFEYFSETQRNKGNFPGRFSGRQFSNSRSEMNVSTLELGDSALYLCASSLGTVQETQYFGPGTRLLVL.

This chain uses TRBV4-2 with TRBJ1-2; 9 bases match TRBD1. Germline-derived CDR1 and CDR2 are LGHNA and YNFKEQ. Losses at the gene ends were 4 bases for V and 5 bases for J; bases not matched to a gene: 5. The CDR3 spans 14 residues. CDR3 loop: CASSPGQGPYGYTF. The CDR3 DNA sequence: TGTGCCAGCAGCCCGGGACAGGGTCCGTATGGCTACACCTTC.

The V and J genes are TRBV11-2 and TRBJ2-3, with 16 bases that match TRBD2. V trimming: 4 bases; J trimming: 4 bases; junction bases outside the gene matches: 11. Per the germline V gene, CDR1 is SGHAT and CDR2 is FQNNGV. The CDR3 extends over 19 amino acids. DNA of the CDR3: TGTGCCAGCAGCTCGGGGACTAGCGGGGGGGCTGCCTTCGCAGATACGCAGTATTTT. As protein: CASSSGTSGGAAFADTQYF.

The chain links TRBV9 to TRBJ2-6, with 7 bases matching TRBD1. Per the germline V gene, CDR1 is SGDLS and CDR2 is YYNGEE. Losses at the gene ends were 3 bases for V and 1 base for J; bases not matched to a gene: 7. The CDR3 extends over 17 amino acids. CDR3 in amino acids: CASSARDRISGANVLTF. CDR3 coding DNA: TGTGCCAGCAGCGCCCGGGACAGAATTTCTGGGGCCAACGTCCTGACTTTC.

This sequence joins TRBV19 and TRBJ2-2; D is unclear. Germline V gene data show CDR1 as LNHDA and CDR2 as SQIVND (reference sequence). Trimming took off 1 base at V and 8 bases at J, with 5 bases between the two ends. The CDR3 is 12 residues long. CDR3 sequence: CASSIALGELFF. The CDR3 DNA sequence: TGTGCCAGTAGTATAGCGTTAGGGGAGCTGTTTTTT.